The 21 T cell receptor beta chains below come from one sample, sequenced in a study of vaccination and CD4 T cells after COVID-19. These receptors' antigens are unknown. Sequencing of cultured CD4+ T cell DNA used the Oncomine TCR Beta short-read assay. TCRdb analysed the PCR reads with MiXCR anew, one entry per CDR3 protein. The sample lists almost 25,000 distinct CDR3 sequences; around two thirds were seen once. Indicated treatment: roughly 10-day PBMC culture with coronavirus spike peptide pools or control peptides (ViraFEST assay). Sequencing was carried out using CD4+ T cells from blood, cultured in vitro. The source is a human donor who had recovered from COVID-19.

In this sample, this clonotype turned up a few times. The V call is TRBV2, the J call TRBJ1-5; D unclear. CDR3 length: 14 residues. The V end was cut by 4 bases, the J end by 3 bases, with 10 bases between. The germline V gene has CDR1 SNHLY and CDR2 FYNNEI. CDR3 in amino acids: CASSALVNNQPQHF. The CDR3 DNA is TGTGCCAGCAGTGCGCTGGTTAACAATCAGCCCCAGCATTTT.

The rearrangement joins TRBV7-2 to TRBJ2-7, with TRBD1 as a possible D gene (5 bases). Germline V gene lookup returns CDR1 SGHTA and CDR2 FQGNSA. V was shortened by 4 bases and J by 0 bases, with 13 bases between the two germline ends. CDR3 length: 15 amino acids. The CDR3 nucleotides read TGTGCCAGCAGCTCCCAAGGGGCTAGCTCCTACGAGCAGTACTTC. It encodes CASSSQGASSYEQYF.

CDR3 DNA sequence: TGTGCCAGCCAGGGGACAGGAAAAGAGACCCAGTACTTC. The encoded protein is CASQGTGKETQYF. V gene TRBV7-2 combines with J gene TRBJ2-5; TRBD1 aligns across 8 bases. Trimming took 8 bases from V and 3 from J; bases not matched to a gene: 5. The germline V gene has CDR1 SGHTA and CDR2 FQGNSA. The CDR3 loop spans 13 amino acids.

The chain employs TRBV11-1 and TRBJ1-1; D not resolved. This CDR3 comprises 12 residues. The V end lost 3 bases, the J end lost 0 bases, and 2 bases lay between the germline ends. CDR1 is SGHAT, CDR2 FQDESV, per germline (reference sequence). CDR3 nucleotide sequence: TGTGCCAGCAGCTTCTTGAACACTGAAGCTTTCTTT. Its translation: CASSFLNTEAFF.

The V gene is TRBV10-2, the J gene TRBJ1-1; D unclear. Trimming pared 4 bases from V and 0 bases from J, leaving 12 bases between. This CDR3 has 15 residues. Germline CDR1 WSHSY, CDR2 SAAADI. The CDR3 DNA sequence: TGCGCCAGCAGTGGGGTGGACGGAGTGAACACTGAAGCTTTCTTT. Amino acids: CASSGVDGVNTEAFF.

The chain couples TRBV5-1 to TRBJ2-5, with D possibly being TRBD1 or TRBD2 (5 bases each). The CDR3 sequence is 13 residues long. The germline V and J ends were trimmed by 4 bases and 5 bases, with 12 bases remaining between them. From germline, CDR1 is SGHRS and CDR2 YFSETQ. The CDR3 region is CASSRREGETQYF. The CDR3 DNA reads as TGCGCCAGCAGCCGACGAGAGGGGGAGACCCAGTACTTC.

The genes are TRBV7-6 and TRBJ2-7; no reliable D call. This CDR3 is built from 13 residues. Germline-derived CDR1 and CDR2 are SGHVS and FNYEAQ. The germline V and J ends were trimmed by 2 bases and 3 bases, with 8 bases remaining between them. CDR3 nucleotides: TGTGCCAGCAGCTTATCCCTAGACTACGAGCAGTACTTC. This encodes CASSLSLDYEQYF.

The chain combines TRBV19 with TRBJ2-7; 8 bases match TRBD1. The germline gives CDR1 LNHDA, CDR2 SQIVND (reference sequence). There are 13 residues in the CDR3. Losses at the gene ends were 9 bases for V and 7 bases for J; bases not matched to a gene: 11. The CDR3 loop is CASGVGTGGEQYF. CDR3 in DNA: TGTGCCAGCGGAGTCGGGACAGGAGGAGAGCAGTACTTC.

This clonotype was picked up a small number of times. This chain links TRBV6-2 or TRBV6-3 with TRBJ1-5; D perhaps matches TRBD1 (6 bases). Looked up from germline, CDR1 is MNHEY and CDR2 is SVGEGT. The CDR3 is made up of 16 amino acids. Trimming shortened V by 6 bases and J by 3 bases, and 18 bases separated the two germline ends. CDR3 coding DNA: TGTGCCAGCAGCCCACTAGGGGGGGATACCAATCAGCCCCAGCATTTT. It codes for CASSPLGGDTNQPQHF.

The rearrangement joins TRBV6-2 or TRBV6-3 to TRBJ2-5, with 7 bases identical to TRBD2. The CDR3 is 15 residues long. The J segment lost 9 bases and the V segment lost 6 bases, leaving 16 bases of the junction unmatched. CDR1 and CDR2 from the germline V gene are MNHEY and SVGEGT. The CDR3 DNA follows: TGTGCCAGCAGCCGGACCGGGACTCGAGGGAGGGCCCAGTACTTC. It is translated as CASSRTGTRGRAQYF.

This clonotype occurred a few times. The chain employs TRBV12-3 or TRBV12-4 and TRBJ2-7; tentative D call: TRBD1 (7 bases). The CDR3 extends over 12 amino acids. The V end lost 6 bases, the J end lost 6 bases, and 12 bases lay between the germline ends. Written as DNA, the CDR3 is TGTGCCAGCAGACTTCAGGGGGGCGAGCAGTACTTC. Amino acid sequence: CASRLQGGEQYF.

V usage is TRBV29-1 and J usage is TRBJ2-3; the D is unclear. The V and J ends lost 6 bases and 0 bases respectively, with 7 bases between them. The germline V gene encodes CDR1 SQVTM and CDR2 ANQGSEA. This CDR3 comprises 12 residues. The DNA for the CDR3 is TGCAGCGTGCAAAAGAGCACAGATACGCAGTATTTT. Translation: CSVQKSTDTQYF.

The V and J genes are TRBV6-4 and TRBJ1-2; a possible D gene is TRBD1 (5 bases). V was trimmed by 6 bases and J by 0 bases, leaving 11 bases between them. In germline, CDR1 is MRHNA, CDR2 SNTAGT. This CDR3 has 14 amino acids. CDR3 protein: CASRRDVTNYGYTF. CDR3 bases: TGTGCCAGCAGACGGGACGTTACTAACTATGGCTACACCTTC.

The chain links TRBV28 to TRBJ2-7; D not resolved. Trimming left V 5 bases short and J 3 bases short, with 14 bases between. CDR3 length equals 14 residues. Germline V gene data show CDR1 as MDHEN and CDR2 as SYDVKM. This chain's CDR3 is CASSPPGPIYEQYF. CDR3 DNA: TGTGCCAGCAGTCCCCCCGGACCAATCTACGAGCAGTACTTC. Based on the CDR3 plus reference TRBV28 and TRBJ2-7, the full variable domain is DVKVTQSSRYLVKRTGEKVFLECVQDMDHENMFWYRQDPGLGLRLIYFSYDVKMKEKGDIPEGYSVSREKKERFSLILESASTNQTSMYLCASSPPGPIYEQYFGPGTRLTVT.

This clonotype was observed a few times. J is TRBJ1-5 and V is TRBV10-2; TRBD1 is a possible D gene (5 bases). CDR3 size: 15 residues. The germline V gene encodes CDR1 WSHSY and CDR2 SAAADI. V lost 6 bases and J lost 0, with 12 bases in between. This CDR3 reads CASSRGMYSNQPQHF. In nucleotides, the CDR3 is TGCGCCAGCAGCCGGGGGATGTATAGCAATCAGCCCCAGCATTTT.

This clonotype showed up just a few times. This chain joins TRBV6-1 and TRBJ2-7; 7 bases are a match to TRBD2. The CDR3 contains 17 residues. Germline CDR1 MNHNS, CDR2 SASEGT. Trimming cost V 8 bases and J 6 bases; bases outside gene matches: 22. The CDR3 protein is CASDGYGGGFPQTEQYF. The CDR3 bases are TGTGCCAGCGATGGGTATGGCGGGGGTTTCCCCCAAACCGAGCAGTACTTC.

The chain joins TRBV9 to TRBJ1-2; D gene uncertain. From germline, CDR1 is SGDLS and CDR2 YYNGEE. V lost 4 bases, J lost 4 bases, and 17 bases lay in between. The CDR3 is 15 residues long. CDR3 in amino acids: CASSSQSSTFYGYTF. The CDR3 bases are TGTGCCAGCAGCTCCCAATCGTCGACCTTCTATGGCTACACCTTC.

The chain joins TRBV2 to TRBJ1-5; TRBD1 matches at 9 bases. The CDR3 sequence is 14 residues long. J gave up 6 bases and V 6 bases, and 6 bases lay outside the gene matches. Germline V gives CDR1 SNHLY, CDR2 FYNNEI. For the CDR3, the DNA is TGTGCCAGCAGGGACAGGGGCGCAGGTCAGCCCCAGCATTTT. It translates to CASRDRGAGQPQHF.

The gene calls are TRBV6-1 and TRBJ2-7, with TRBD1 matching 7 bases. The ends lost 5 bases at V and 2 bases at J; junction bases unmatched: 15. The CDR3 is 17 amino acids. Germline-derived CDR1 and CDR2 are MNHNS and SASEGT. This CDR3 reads CASSPFTTRTGTYEQYF. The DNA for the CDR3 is TGTGCCAGCAGTCCCTTCACTACCCGGACAGGAACCTACGAGCAGTACTTC.

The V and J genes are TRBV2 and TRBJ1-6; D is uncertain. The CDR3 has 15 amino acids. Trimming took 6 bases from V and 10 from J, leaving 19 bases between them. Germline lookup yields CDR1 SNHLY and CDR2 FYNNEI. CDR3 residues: CASRGLVARGSPLHF. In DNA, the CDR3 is TGTGCCAGCAGGGGCTTGGTGGCCCGCGGGTCACCCCTCCACTTT.

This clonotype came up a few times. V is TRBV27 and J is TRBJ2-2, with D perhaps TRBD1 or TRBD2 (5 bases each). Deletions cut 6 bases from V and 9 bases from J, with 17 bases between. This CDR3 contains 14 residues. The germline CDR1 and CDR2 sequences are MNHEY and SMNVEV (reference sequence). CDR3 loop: CASREGRVARELFF. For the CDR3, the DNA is TGTGCCAGCAGAGAGGGACGGGTCGCGAGGGAGCTGTTTTTT.